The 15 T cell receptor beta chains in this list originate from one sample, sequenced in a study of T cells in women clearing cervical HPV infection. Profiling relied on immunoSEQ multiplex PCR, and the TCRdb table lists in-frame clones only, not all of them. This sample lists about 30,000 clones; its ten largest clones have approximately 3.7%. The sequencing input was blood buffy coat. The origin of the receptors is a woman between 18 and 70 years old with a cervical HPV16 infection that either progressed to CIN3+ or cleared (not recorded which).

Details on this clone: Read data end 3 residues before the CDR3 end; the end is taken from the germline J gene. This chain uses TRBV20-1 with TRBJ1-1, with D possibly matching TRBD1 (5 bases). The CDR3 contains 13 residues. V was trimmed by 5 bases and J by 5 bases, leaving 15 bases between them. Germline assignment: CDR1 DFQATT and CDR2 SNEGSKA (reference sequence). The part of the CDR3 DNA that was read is TGCAGTGCTTTTGGAGGGGTAAGAACTGAA. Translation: CSAFGGVRTE. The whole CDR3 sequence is CSAFGGVRTEAFF.

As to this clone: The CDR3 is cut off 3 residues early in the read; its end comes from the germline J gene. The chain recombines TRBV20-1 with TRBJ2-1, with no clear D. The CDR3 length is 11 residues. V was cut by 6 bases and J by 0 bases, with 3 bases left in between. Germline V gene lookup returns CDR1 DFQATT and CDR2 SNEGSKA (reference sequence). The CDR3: CSALSYNEQFF. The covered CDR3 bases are TGCAGTGCCCTCTCCTACAATGAG.

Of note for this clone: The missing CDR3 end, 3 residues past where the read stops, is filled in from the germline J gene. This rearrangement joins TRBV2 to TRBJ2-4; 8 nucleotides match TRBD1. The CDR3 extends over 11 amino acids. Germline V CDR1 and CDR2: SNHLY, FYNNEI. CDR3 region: CARETGDGQYF. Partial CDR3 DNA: TGTGCCAGGGAGACAGGGGATGGT.

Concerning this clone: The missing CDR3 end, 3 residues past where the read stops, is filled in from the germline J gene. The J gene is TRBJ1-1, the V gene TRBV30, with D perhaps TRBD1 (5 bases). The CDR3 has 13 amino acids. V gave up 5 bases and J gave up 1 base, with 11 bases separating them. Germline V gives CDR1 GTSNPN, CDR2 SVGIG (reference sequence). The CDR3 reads CAWGRTPNTEAFF. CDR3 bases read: TGTGCCTGGGGGAGGACACCGAACACTGAA.

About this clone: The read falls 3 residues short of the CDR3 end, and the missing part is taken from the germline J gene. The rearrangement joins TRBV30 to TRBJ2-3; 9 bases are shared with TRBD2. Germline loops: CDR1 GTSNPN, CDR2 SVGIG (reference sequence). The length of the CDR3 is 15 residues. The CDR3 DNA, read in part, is TGTGCCTGGAGTGTAATAGCGGGAGATCGAGAGACG. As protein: CAWSVIAGDRET. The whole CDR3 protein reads CAWSVIAGDRETQYF.

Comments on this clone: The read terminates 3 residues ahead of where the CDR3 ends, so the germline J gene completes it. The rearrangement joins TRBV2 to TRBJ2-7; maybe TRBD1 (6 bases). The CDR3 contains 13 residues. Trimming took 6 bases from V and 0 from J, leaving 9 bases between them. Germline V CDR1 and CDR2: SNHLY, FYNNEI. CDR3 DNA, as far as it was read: TGTGCCAGCAGCCGGGACACCTCCTACGAG. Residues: CASSRDTSYE. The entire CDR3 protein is CASSRDTSYEQYF.

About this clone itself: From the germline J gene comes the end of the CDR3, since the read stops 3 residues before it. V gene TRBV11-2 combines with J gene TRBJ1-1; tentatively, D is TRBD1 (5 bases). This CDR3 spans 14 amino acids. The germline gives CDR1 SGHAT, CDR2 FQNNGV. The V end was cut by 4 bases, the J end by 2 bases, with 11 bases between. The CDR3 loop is CASSSSGLNTEAFF. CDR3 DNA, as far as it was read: TGTGCCAGCAGCTCCTCGGGACTCAACACTGAA.

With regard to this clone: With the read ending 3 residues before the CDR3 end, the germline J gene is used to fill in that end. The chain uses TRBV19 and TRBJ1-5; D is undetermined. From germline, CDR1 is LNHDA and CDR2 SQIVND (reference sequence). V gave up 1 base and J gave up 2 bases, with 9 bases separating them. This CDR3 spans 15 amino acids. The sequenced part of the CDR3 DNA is TGTGCCAGTAGTATAGCCGGGTTGCGCAATCAGCCC. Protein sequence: CASSIAGLRNQP. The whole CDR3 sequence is CASSIAGLRNQPQHF.

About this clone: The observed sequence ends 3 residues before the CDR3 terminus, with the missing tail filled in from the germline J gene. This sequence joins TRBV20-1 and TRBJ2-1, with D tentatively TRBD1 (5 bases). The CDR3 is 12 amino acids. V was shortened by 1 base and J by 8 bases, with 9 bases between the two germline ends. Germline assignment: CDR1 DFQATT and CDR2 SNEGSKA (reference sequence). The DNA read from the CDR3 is TGCAGTGCTAGAGGCAGGGTCTATGAG. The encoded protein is CSARGRVYE. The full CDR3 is CSARGRVYEQFF.

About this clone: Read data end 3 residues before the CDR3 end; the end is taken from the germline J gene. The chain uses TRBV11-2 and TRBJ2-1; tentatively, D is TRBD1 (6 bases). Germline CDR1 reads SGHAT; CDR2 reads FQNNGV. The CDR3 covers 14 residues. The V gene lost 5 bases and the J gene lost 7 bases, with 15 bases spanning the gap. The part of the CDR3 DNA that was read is TGTGCCAGCAGCCTTGAGCTAGGGGGAAATGAG. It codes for CASSLELGGNE. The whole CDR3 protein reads CASSLELGGNEQFF.

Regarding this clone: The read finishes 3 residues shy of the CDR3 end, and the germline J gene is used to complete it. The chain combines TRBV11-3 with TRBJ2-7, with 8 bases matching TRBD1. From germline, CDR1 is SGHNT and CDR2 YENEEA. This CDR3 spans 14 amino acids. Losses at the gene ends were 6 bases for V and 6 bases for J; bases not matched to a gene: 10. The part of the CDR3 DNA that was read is TGTGCCAGCAGGATTAATCAGGGGGCGCCCGAG. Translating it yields CASRINQGAPE. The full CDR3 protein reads CASRINQGAPEQYF. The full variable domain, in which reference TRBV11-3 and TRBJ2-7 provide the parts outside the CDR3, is EAGVVQSPRYKIIEKKQPVAFWCNPISGHNTLYWYLQNLGQGPELLIRYENEEAVDDSQLPKDRFSAERLKGVDSTLKIQPAELGDSAVYLCASRINQGAPEQYFGPGTRLTVT.

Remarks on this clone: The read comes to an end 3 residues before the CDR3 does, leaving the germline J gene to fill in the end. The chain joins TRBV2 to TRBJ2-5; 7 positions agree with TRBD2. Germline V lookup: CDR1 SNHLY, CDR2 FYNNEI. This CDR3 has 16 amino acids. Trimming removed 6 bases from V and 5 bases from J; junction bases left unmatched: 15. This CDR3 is CASSLNAGLGGETQYF. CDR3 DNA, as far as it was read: TGTGCCAGCAGCCTCAACGCGGGACTGGGAGGGGAGACC.

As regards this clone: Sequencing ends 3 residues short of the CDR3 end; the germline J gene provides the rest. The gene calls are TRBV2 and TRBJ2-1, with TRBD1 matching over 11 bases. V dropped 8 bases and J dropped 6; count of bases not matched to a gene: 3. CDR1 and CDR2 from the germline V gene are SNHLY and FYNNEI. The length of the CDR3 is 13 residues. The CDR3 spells CASPGTGGNEQFF. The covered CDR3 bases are TGTGCCAGCCCCGGGACAGGGGGCAATGAG. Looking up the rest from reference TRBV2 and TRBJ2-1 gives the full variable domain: EPEVTQTPSHQVTQMGQEVILRCVPISNHLYFYWYRQILGQKVEFLVSFYNNEISEKSEIFDDQFSVERPDGSNFTLKIRSTKLEDSAMYFCASPGTGGNEQFFGPGTRLTVL.

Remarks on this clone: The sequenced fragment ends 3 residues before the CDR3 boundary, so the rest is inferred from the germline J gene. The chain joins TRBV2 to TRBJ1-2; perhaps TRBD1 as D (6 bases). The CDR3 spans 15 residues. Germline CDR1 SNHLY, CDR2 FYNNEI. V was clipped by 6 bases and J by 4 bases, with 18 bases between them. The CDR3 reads CASSRDQGTGYGYTF. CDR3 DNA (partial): TGTGCCAGCAGCAGGGACCAGGGGACGGGCTATGGC.

Incomplete CDR3 DNA: TGTGCCAGCAGCTTACACCGGGGGGTTCAGCCC. Amino acids: CASSLHRGVQP. In full, the CDR3 reads CASSLHRGVQPQHF. The rearrangement joins TRBV7-6 to TRBJ1-5; D is possibly TRBD1 (5 bases). The read finishes 3 residues shy of the CDR3 end, and the germline J gene is used to complete it. The CDR3 is 14 residues long. V was cut by 2 bases and J by 6 bases, with 11 bases left in between. Germline V gene data show CDR1 as SGHVS and CDR2 as FNYEAQ. The complete variable domain, with remaining parts taken from reference TRBV7-6 and TRBJ1-5, reads GAGVSQSPRYKVTKRGQDVALRCDPISGHVSLYWYRQALGQGPEFLTYFNYEAQQDKSGLPNDRFSAERPEGSISTLTIQRTEQRDSAMYRCASSLHRGVQPQHFGDGTRLSIL.